One and the same sample provided the 20 T cell receptor beta chains below, sequenced in a study of OX40 agonist ivuxolimab in advanced cancers. The repertoire was sequenced with immunoSEQ multiplex PCR; TCRdb's copy has only in-frame clones and lacks some. The table has about 33,000 clones, about 80% seen once. The sample here was CD4+ or CD8+ T cells sorted from blood, taken in a trial of the OX40 agonist ivuxolimab. All receptors come from an adult with an advanced solid tumor such as melanoma, head and neck, liver or kidney cancer.

The J gene is TRBJ2-7, the V gene TRBV6-6; D remains ambiguous. Trimming removed 0 bases at V and 2 bases at J, with 5 bases between. CDR3 length equals 13 residues. CDR1 is MNHNY, CDR2 SVGAGI, per germline (reference sequence). Written as DNA, the CDR3 is TGTGCCAGCAGTTACTCCAGCGCCTACGAGCAGTACTTC. Translating it yields CASSYSSAYEQYF.

This clone was counted a single time. The chain uses TRBV27 and TRBJ2-1, with 9 nucleotides matching TRBD2. Germline V gene sequence: CDR1 MNHEY, CDR2 SMNVEV (reference sequence). CDR3 length equals 14 residues. The trim removed 3 bases at V and 9 bases at J, leaving 6 bases unmatched. CDR3 region: CASSFGGGAIEQFF. CDR3 nucleotide sequence: TGTGCCAGCAGTTTTGGCGGGGGGGCGATTGAGCAGTTCTTC.

This clone was counted many times. J is TRBJ2-7 and V is TRBV21-1; the D call of TRBD1 is as the table states it, not checked on the DNA. TRBV21-1 is marked as a pseudogene. The CDR3 runs to 16 residues. Here the CDR3 reads CASNRGFARSSYEQYF. CDR3 nucleotide sequence: TGTGCCAGCAACAGGGGCTTCGCCAGAAGCTCCTACGAGCAGTACTTC.

V and J are TRBV10-3 and TRBJ2-7, with TRBD1 matching 12 bases. The length of the CDR3 is 21 residues. Looked up from germline, CDR1 is ENHRY and CDR2 is SYGVKD. J lost 0 bases, V lost 2 bases, and 17 bases had no gene match. CDR3 amino acids: CAISEPEGVGQGALSSYEQYF. In nucleotides, the CDR3 is TGTGCCATCAGTGAGCCGGAGGGAGTGGGACAGGGGGCCTTAAGCTCCTACGAGCAGTACTTC.

The rearrangement joins TRBV4-1 to TRBJ2-5, with 11 bases matching TRBD2. The CDR3 runs to 16 residues. Germline V CDR1 and CDR2: MGHRA, YSYEKL. The trim removed 2 bases at V and 4 bases at J, leaving 6 bases unmatched. CDR3 DNA sequence: TGCGCCAGCAGCCAATCACTAGCGGGGGAGATAGAGACCCAGTACTTC. It encodes CASSQSLAGEIETQYF.

J is TRBJ1-4 and V is TRBV30, with D unclear. Germline V CDR1 and CDR2: GTSNPN, SVGIG (reference sequence). V lost 2 bases and J lost 5, with 12 bases in between. CDR3 length: 14 amino acids. The CDR3 reads CAWSQGPENEKLFF. The CDR3 DNA is TGTGCCTGGAGTCAAGGGCCCGAGAATGAAAAACTGTTTTTT.

The chain has TRBV9 and TRBJ2-3, with D perhaps matching TRBD2 (5 bases). Per the germline V gene, CDR1 is SGDLS and CDR2 is YYNGEE. CDR3 length: 15 residues. Trimming removed 4 bases at V and 0 bases at J, with 12 bases between. CDR3 region: CASSPFAGSTDTQYF. The CDR3 DNA reads TGTGCCAGCAGCCCTTTTGCGGGTAGCACAGATACGCAGTATTTT.

J is TRBJ2-2 and V is TRBV18; 7 bases are shared with TRBD2. Germline assignment: CDR1 KGHSH and CDR2 LQKENI. The CDR3 is 15 amino acids. V lost 8 bases and J lost 7; bases outside the gene matches: 13. The CDR3 DNA is TGTGCCAGCCCGCACCCCGCGGGAGTTGGCGGGGAGCTGTTTTTT. It yields the protein CASPHPAGVGGELFF.

The V call is TRBV6-4, the J call TRBJ2-1; D remains unclear. Germline CDR1 MRHNA, CDR2 SNTAGT. This CDR3 comprises 13 residues. V was clipped by 3 bases and J by 4 bases, with 7 bases between them. DNA of the CDR3: TGTGCCAGCAGTGAACTCCCTTACAATGAGCAGTTCTTC. Protein: CASSELPYNEQFF.

V is TRBV25-1 and J is TRBJ2-7; 7 positions match TRBD1. Germline V CDR1 and CDR2: MGHDK, SYGVNS. Losses at the gene ends were 5 bases for V and 2 bases for J; bases not matched to a gene: 6. The CDR3 covers 14 residues. CDR3 in DNA: TGTGCCAGCAGTCCTCGGGACAGACCCTACGAGCAGTACTTC. Translated, it gives CASSPRDRPYEQYF.

This clone has just one count. This sequence joins TRBV28 and TRBJ1-3; D perhaps matches TRBD1 (5 bases). The CDR3 contains 14 residues. Germline loops: CDR1 MDHEN, CDR2 SYDVKM. Trimming shortened V by 6 bases and J by 4 bases, and 13 bases separated the two germline ends. CDR3 residues: CASSFGGPGNTIYF. The DNA of the CDR3 is TGTGCCAGCAGCTTTGGGGGACCCGGAAACACCATATATTTT.

CDR3 in DNA: TGTGCCAGCAGCTTAGCGTTAGGGCCCTACAATGAGCAGTTCTTC. This encodes CASSLALGPYNEQFF. This chain links TRBV7-7 with TRBJ2-1; D not certain. The germline CDR1 and CDR2 sequences are SSHAT and FNYEAQ (reference sequence). V was cut by 0 bases and J by 2 bases, with 8 bases left in between. The CDR3 spans 15 residues.

The V call is TRBV7-9, the J call TRBJ2-7; 7 positions agree with TRBD1. This CDR3 spans 13 amino acids. J gave up 5 bases and V 5 bases, and 6 bases lay outside the gene matches. In germline, CDR1 is SEHNR, CDR2 FQNEAQ (reference sequence). The CDR3 loop is CASSPTGFNEQYF. CDR3 nucleotides: TGTGCCAGCAGCCCGACAGGGTTCAACGAGCAGTACTTC.

V is TRBV14 and J is TRBJ2-5; 12 bases line up with TRBD1. V shed 0 bases, J shed 5 bases, and the junction held 13 bases outside the gene matches. Germline values: CDR1 SGHDN, CDR2 FVKESK. CDR3 length: 19 residues. CDR3 sequence: CASSQDKGTGGVGGETQYF. Here the CDR3 DNA reads TGTGCCAGCAGCCAAGATAAAGGGACAGGGGGCGTCGGAGGGGAGACCCAGTACTTC.

V and J are TRBV10-3 and TRBJ1-5, with unresolved D. The CDR3 totals 14 residues. The germline V and J ends were trimmed by 0 bases and 6 bases, with 9 bases remaining between them. Germline V gene lookup returns CDR1 ENHRY and CDR2 SYGVKD. CDR3: CAISESQEGQPQHF. The CDR3 DNA follows: TGTGCCATCAGTGAGTCGCAGGAGGGTCAGCCCCAGCATTTT.

The J gene is TRBJ2-5, the V gene TRBV25-1; D call uncertain. The J call may be wrong; the DNA end is better matched by TRBJ2-7. Germline V gene sequence: CDR1 MGHDK, CDR2 SYGVNS. CDR3 size: 11 residues. The CDR3 sequence is CAVSYAYEQYF. DNA for the CDR3: TGTGCCGTTTCCTACGCCTACGAGCAGTACTTC.

CDR3 bases: TGTGCCAGCAGTGAACGGCGGGACAGCACTAACTATGGCTACACCTTC. Translation gives CASSERRDSTNYGYTF. The chain joins TRBV25-1 to TRBJ1-2; 7 nucleotides line up with TRBD1. Germline V gene lookup returns CDR1 MGHDK and CDR2 SYGVNS. The CDR3 runs to 16 residues. J gave up 0 bases and V 2 bases, and 6 bases lay outside the gene matches.

The V and J genes are TRBV6-1 and TRBJ2-7; 8 bases are shared with TRBD1. V shed 6 bases, J shed 1 base, and the junction held 8 bases outside the gene matches. CDR1 and CDR2 (germline): MNHNS, SASEGT. This CDR3 spans 15 amino acids. The DNA for the CDR3 is TGTGCCAGCAGAGGGGAACAGGGGGTATCCTACGAGCAGTACTTC. It yields the protein CASRGEQGVSYEQYF.

The rearrangement uses TRBV2 and TRBJ2-3; 11 positions agree with TRBD2. The CDR3 loop spans 15 amino acids. The V segment lost 8 bases and the J segment 5 bases; nucleotides outside the gene matches: 9. Germline V gives CDR1 SNHLY, CDR2 FYNNEI. CDR3 region: CASAIAGGIGDTQYF. CDR3 sequence (DNA): TGTGCCAGCGCCATAGCGGGGGGGATAGGAGATACGCAGTATTTT.

The chain couples TRBV28 to TRBJ1-4; D gene uncertain. V was trimmed by 4 bases and J by 3 bases, leaving 18 bases between them. Germline V CDR1 and CDR2: MDHEN, SYDVKM. This CDR3 spans 17 amino acids. This CDR3 is CASSSPRSGVSNEKLFF. The CDR3 DNA follows: TGTGCCAGCAGTTCACCCCGGAGTGGGGTCTCTAATGAAAAACTGTTTTTT.